Below, 12 T cell receptor beta chains from the same sample are listed, as sequenced in a study of blood T cell repertoires in COVID-19 (TCRdb year 2020). Preparation of the library involved the immunoSEQ multiplex PCR assay. This is the immuneACCESS table as TCRdb keeps it, with only in-frame sequences that have V and J called. A part of the clones is gone; compared with another copy, unresolved V genes explain less than half, and the rest is unexplained. In all, the sample holds 90,000 to 150,000 clones, and 75% to 90% of those were seen once. The ten largest clones represent about 20% of the sample. Sequences were obtained from peripheral blood. The source is a human donor with acute or convalescent COVID-19. The donor label of this sample is uncertain.

The chain has TRBV4-2 and TRBJ1-5; D is undetermined. Germline V gene lookup returns CDR1 LGHNA and CDR2 YNFKEQ. V was shortened by 1 base and J by 0 bases, with 10 bases between the two germline ends. The CDR3 is 16 amino acids. CDR3 nucleotide sequence: TGTGCCAGCAGCCAAGGTTACATGGTTAGCAATCAGCCCCAGCATTTT. This codes for CASSQGYMVSNQPQHF.

J is TRBJ2-1 and V is TRBV5-1, with 9 bases fitting TRBD2. Looked up from germline, CDR1 is SGHRS and CDR2 is YFSETQ. The CDR3 has 15 amino acids. V trimming: 0 bases; J trimming: 10 bases; junction bases outside the gene matches: 8. The CDR3 nucleotides read TGCGCCAGCAGCTTGGGGCTAGCGGGAAAAGGGGAGCAGTTCTTC. Translated, it gives CASSLGLAGKGEQFF.

Concerning this clone itself: The same CDR3 is also encoded by other DNA sequences in this sample. CDR3 DNA: TGTGCCAGCAGCTTGGGGCTAGCGGGAGGGACCGATACGCAGTATTTT. Amino acid sequence: CASSLGLAGGTDTQYF. The gene calls are TRBV5-4 and TRBJ2-3, with TRBD2 matching over 12 bases. Unmatched junction bases numbered 5, after V lost 0 bases and J lost 6 bases. CDR1 SGHNT and CDR2 YYREEE come from the germline V gene (reference sequence). The CDR3 is 16 amino acids.

The chain uses TRBV19 and TRBJ1-5; unclear D gene. The CDR3 is 15 amino acids. Trimming shortened V by 1 base and J by 6 bases, and 13 bases separated the two germline ends. From germline, CDR1 is LNHDA and CDR2 SQIVND (reference sequence). As DNA, the CDR3 is TGTGCCAGTAGTATAGGTCCTACGGGTAGTCAGCCCCAGCATTTT. Residues: CASSIGPTGSQPQHF. The complete variable domain, with remaining parts taken from reference TRBV19 and TRBJ1-5, reads DGGITQSPKYLFRKEGQNVTLSCEQNLNHDAMYWYRQDPGQGLRLIYYSQIVNDFQKGDIAEGYSVSREKKESFPLTVTSAQKNPTAFYLCASSIGPTGSQPQHFGDGTRLSIL.

This chain uses TRBV5-1 with TRBJ1-3; no clear D gene. Trimming took off 0 bases at V and 0 bases at J, with 7 bases between the two ends. The CDR3 length is 15 residues. CDR1 is SGHRS and CDR2 is YFSETQ in the germline V gene. The CDR3 region has the DNA TGCGCCAGCAGCTTGGAAGAGGGCTCTGGAAACACCATATATTTT. Translation: CASSLEEGSGNTIYF. Combining the CDR3 with reference TRBV5-1 and TRBJ1-3 gives the whole variable domain KAGVTQTPRYLIKTRGQQVTLSCSPISGHRSVSWYQQTPGQGLQFLFEYFSETQRNKGNFPGRFSGRQFSNSRSEMNVSTLELGDSALYLCASSLEEGSGNTIYFGEGSWLTVV.

V gene TRBV28 combines with J gene TRBJ1-3; possibly TRBD1 for D (6 bases). The CDR3 is made up of 14 amino acids. V was trimmed by 4 bases and J by 0 bases, leaving 7 bases between them. Germline lookup yields CDR1 MDHEN and CDR2 SYDVKM. The chain's CDR3 is CASSWGRSGNTIYF. CDR3 bases: TGTGCCAGCAGTTGGGGGCGCTCTGGAAACACCATATATTTT.

This clone was picked up a small number of times. The rearrangement links TRBV5-1 to TRBJ2-3; D remains unclear. The CDR3 totals 14 residues. CDR1 is SGHRS and CDR2 is YFSETQ in the germline V gene. Trimming cost V 4 bases and J 1 base, with 10 bases left between them. This CDR3 is CASSRFTGTDTQYF. Written as DNA, the CDR3 is TGCGCCAGCAGCCGTTTCACAGGCACAGATACGCAGTATTTT.

The gene calls are TRBV7-9 and TRBJ1-2; no clear D gene. Germline V lookup: CDR1 SEHNR, CDR2 FQNEAQ (reference sequence). CDR3 length: 15 amino acids. V was cut by 6 bases and J by 8 bases, with 22 bases left in between. CDR3 amino acids: CASSFYHLGEAGYTF. The CDR3 coding sequence is TGTGCCAGCAGTTTTTACCACCTGGGCGAAGCAGGCTACACCTTC.

The genes are TRBV5-1 and TRBJ1-3; 7 positions match TRBD1. The V and J ends lost 2 bases and 2 bases, in that order; junction bases with no gene match: 13. The CDR3 totals 18 residues. Germline V gives CDR1 SGHRS, CDR2 YFSETQ. CDR3 sequence: CASSFSPGTVTAGNTIYF. The CDR3 nucleotides read TGCGCCAGCAGCTTTTCTCCCGGGACAGTAACCGCTGGAAACACCATATATTTT.

This clone was seen only once. V gene TRBV11-2 combines with J gene TRBJ1-2, with no clear D. Trimming pared 0 bases from V and 5 bases from J, leaving 22 bases between. The length of the CDR3 is 18 residues. Germline V gene data show CDR1 as SGHAT and CDR2 as FQNNGV. The CDR3 nucleotides read TGTGCCAGCAGCTTAGAGGCGGCAGAGGCCACGTTCATTTATGGCTACACCTTC. The encoded protein is CASSLEAAEATFIYGYTF.

CDR3: CASSPDRDYGYTF. CDR3 nucleotide sequence: TGTGCCAGCAGTCCGGACAGGGACTATGGCTACACCTTC. The chain links TRBV27 to TRBJ1-2; 8 nucleotides agree with TRBD1. Germline CDR1 is MNHEY and CDR2 is SMNVEV (reference sequence). Germline trimming cut 5 bases from V and 3 bases from J; bases unmatched to any gene: 2. This CDR3 has 13 residues.

The chain is built from TRBV10-3 and TRBJ2-7, with 8 bases that match TRBD1. The germline CDR1 and CDR2 sequences are ENHRY and SYGVKD. Trimming took 5 bases from V and 3 from J; bases not matched to a gene: 6. This CDR3 comprises 14 residues. In DNA form, the CDR3 reads TGTGCCATCAGTCTAGGACAGGGACTCTACGAGCAGTACTTC. Protein product: CAISLGQGLYEQYF.